These 3 T cell receptor beta chains share one sample of origin, sequenced in a study of blood T cell repertoires in COVID-19. Assay used: immunoSEQ multiplex PCR; TCRdb lists only in-frame clones, some missing. In the table there are around 200,000 clones, approximately 86% of which are singletons. Material for sequencing was PBMCs or T cells enriched from blood (not recorded which). These receptors originate from a woman between 25 and 40 years old who had been exposed to COVID-19.

This clone was seen a few times. The J gene is TRBJ1-2, the V gene TRBV18; 7 bases map to TRBD1. This CDR3 is built from 17 residues. The germline V gene has CDR1 KGHSH and CDR2 LQKENI. Trimming took 6 bases from V and 4 from J; bases not matched to a gene: 17. CDR3 sequence reads: CASSNEGDRSRGYGYTF. The CDR3, as DNA: TGTGCCAGCTCGAACGAGGGGGACAGATCCCGAGGCTATGGCTACACCTTC. The full variable domain, its missing parts supplied by reference TRBV18 and TRBJ1-2, is NAGVMQNPRHLVRRRGQEARLRCSPMKGHSHVYWYRQLPEEGLKFMVYLQKENIIDESGMPKERFSAEFPKEGPSILRIQQVVRGDSAAYFCASSNEGDRSRGYGYTFGSGTRLTVV.

This chain joins TRBV9 and TRBJ2-4; the D gene is possibly TRBD2 (6 bases). Germline CDR1 and CDR2: SGDLS and YYNGEE. The CDR3 loop spans 17 amino acids. V was shortened by 4 bases and J by 0 bases, with 17 bases between the two germline ends. CDR3 nucleotide sequence: TGTGCCAGCAGCCCTAGACCCGTGGGACTAGCCAAAAACATTCAGTACTTC. Amino acids: CASSPRPVGLAKNIQYF. Variable domain in full (rest from reference TRBV9 and TRBJ2-4): DSGVTQTPKHLITATGQRVTLRCSPRSGDLSVYWYQQSLDQGLQFLIQYYNGEERAKGNILERFSAQQFPDLHSELNLSSLELGDSALYFCASSPRPVGLAKNIQYFGAGTRLSVL.

The chain links TRBV7-2 to TRBJ1-2, with D tentatively TRBD1 (5 bases). The CDR3 loop spans 15 amino acids. V lost 5 bases, J lost 8 bases, and 21 bases lay in between. CDR1 and CDR2 (germline): SGHTA, FQGNSA. For the CDR3, the DNA is TGTGCCAGCAGCCTAGGAACGGACACATTTGGGGGCTACACCTTC. As protein: CASSLGTDTFGGYTF.